One and the same sample provided the 26 T cell receptor beta chains below, sequenced in a study of T cell repertoires and HLA-DP antigens. Their target antigens are unknown. This table comes from immunoSEQ multiplex PCR, and its TCRdb copy is limited to in-frame clones, with some not included. The repertoire consists of some 110,000 clones, with 85% to 95% occurring once and the leading ten covering about 0.27%. Input material: CD4+ T cells from PBMCs. Receptor source: a woman younger than 35 in good health and CMV-seronegative.

V is TRBV5-4 and J is TRBJ1-1; perhaps TRBD1 as D (5 bases). CDR1 and CDR2 from the germline V gene are SGHNT and YYREEE (reference sequence). The ends were cut back, 0 bases at V and 1 base at J, with 10 bases in the middle. The CDR3 is 15 amino acids. The CDR3 protein is CASSLAGKGNTEAFF. For the CDR3, the DNA is TGTGCCAGCAGCTTGGCAGGGAAGGGGAACACTGAAGCTTTCTTT.

The chain employs TRBV30 and TRBJ2-7, with D possibly TRBD2 on 6 matching bases. Trimming took off 2 bases at V and 3 bases at J, with 14 bases between the two ends. CDR1 is GTSNPN, CDR2 SVGIG, per germline (reference sequence). The CDR3 runs to 14 residues. The CDR3: CAWSFGRGIYEQYF. DNA for the CDR3: TGTGCCTGGAGTTTCGGACGGGGGATCTACGAGCAGTACTTC.

The chain combines TRBV5-1 with TRBJ1-1; D unresolved. Trimming took off 0 bases at V and 4 bases at J, with 13 bases between the two ends. The CDR3 is made up of 15 amino acids. CDR1 SGHRS and CDR2 YFSETQ come from the germline V gene. The CDR3 spells CASSLGQSLSTEAFF. The CDR3 nucleotides read TGCGCCAGCAGCTTGGGGCAAAGTCTCTCCACTGAAGCTTTCTTT.

The chain couples TRBV28 to TRBJ2-3; 13 nucleotides align to TRBD2. V was clipped by 8 bases and J by 4 bases; unmatched bases: 9. The CDR3 extends over 16 amino acids. Per the germline V gene, CDR1 is MDHEN and CDR2 is SYDVKM. CDR3 sequence reads: CASRGTSGIGADTQYF. The CDR3 DNA follows: TGTGCCAGCCGAGGGACTAGCGGGATTGGGGCAGATACGCAGTATTTT.

This rearrangement joins TRBV6-5 to TRBJ2-7; D might be TRBD2 (5 bases). The V end was cut by 6 bases, the J end by 2 bases, with 11 bases between. The V gene's germline CDR1 is MNHEY and CDR2 SVGAGI. The CDR3 consists of 13 residues. The CDR3 DNA is TGTGCCAGCAGATGGGCGGGTACCTACGAGCAGTACTTC. This sequence encodes CASRWAGTYEQYF.

The chain employs TRBV27 and TRBJ2-3; a possible D gene is TRBD2 (5 bases). This CDR3 is 14 amino acids long. Germline V lookup: CDR1 MNHEY, CDR2 SMNVEV (reference sequence). V lost 7 bases to trimming and J lost 0 bases, with 11 bases between them. CDR3 bases: TGTGCCAGCAAAGGGCGGGCGAGCACAGATACGCAGTATTTT. It encodes CASKGRASTDTQYF.

This chain joins TRBV19 and TRBJ1-5, with a weak D call TRBD1 (5 bases). The germline V and J ends were trimmed by 2 bases and 0 bases, with 11 bases remaining between them. The CDR3 is 16 amino acids. The germline gives CDR1 LNHDA, CDR2 SQIVND (reference sequence). CDR3 sequence reads: CASSIIQVLSNQPQHF. As DNA, the CDR3 is TGTGCCAGTAGTATAATACAGGTCCTTAGCAATCAGCCCCAGCATTTT. Based on the CDR3 plus reference TRBV19 and TRBJ1-5, the full variable domain is DGGITQSPKYLFRKEGQNVTLSCEQNLNHDAMYWYRQDPGQGLRLIYYSQIVNDFQKGDIAEGYSVSREKKESFPLTVTSAQKNPTAFYLCASSIIQVLSNQPQHFGDGTRLSIL.

The chain couples TRBV7-2 to TRBJ2-3, with 8 nucleotides matching TRBD2. V shed 6 bases and J 2 bases; nucleotides not matched to a gene: 7. Germline-derived CDR1 and CDR2 are SGHTA and FQGNSA. CDR3 size: 15 residues. CDR3 DNA: TGTGCCAGCAGTGGGACTAGTCAATTCACAGATACGCAGTATTTT. Its translation is CASSGTSQFTDTQYF. The whole variable domain, filled in from reference TRBV7-2 and TRBJ2-3, reads GAGVSQSPSNKVTEKGKDVELRCDPISGHTALYWYRQSLGQGLEFLIYFQGNSAPDKSGLPSDRFSAERTGGSVSTLTIQRTQQEDSAVYLCASSGTSQFTDTQYFGPGTRLTVL.

The CDR3 DNA reads as TGCGCCAGCAGCTTGGAGGGCGCGGACTACGAGCAGTACTTC. Encoded protein: CASSLEGADYEQYF. V and J are TRBV5-1 and TRBJ2-7; D ambiguous. Germline CDR1 is SGHRS and CDR2 is YFSETQ. Deletions cut 0 bases from V and 3 bases from J, with 10 bases between. This CDR3 comprises 14 residues. The whole variable domain, remainder taken from reference TRBV5-1 and TRBJ2-7, is KAGVTQTPRYLIKTRGQQVTLSCSPISGHRSVSWYQQTPGQGLQFLFEYFSETQRNKGNFPGRFSGRQFSNSRSEMNVSTLELGDSALYLCASSLEGADYEQYFGPGTRLTVT.

DNA for the CDR3: TGTGCCAGCAGACCGAGGCGGGCGGACGGAGATGAGCAGTTCTTC. It yields the protein CASRPRRADGDEQFF. The V gene is TRBV7-3, the J gene TRBJ2-1; D might be TRBD2 (5 bases). This CDR3 comprises 15 residues. Germline V gene data show CDR1 as SGHTA and CDR2 as FQGTGA. V shed 6 bases and J shed 8 bases, with 20 bases lying between them.

This sequence joins TRBV19 and TRBJ1-3; D unclear. CDR3 length: 15 residues. The germline V gene has CDR1 LNHDA and CDR2 SQIVND (reference sequence). V was trimmed by 1 base and J by 0 bases, leaving 7 bases between them. CDR3 amino acids: CASSIAGLSGNTIYF. In DNA, the CDR3 is TGTGCCAGTAGTATAGCGGGCCTCTCTGGAAACACCATATATTTT.

This clone was picked up one time. The J gene is TRBJ1-2, the V gene TRBV29-1; D possibly corresponds to TRBD1 (6 bases). CDR1 and CDR2 from the germline V gene are SQVTM and ANQGSEA. V was cut by 4 bases and J by 2 bases, with 11 bases left in between. The CDR3 spans 13 residues. The CDR3 DNA reads as TGCAGCGTTGGGACAGCTCAGAACTATGGCTACACCTTC. Its translation: CSVGTAQNYGYTF.

V and J are TRBV10-3 and TRBJ2-1, with a tentative D call TRBD2 (5 bases). CDR3 length: 14 residues. V lost 0 bases and J lost 7, with 10 bases in between. Germline V gene sequence: CDR1 ENHRY, CDR2 SYGVKD. For the CDR3, the DNA is TGTGCCATCAGTGAGTCCGAGGGATTGAATGAGCAGTTCTTC. Translated, it gives CAISESEGLNEQFF.

This clone was seen once. The chain uses TRBV6-1 and TRBJ1-2; D not resolved. In germline, CDR1 is MNHNS, CDR2 SASEGT. The germline V and J ends were trimmed by 0 bases and 5 bases, with 10 bases remaining between them. This CDR3 comprises 14 residues. The CDR3 sequence: CASSEAKVTYGYTF. The CDR3, as DNA: TGTGCCAGCAGTGAAGCCAAGGTAACATATGGCTACACCTTC.

By proportion, this clone is medium-sized (0.01 to 0.1%). The chain has TRBV23-1 and TRBJ1-1; D ambiguous. TRBV23-1 is given ORF status, its function remaining uncertain. Trimming removed 1 base from V and 1 base from J, with 13 bases in between. This CDR3 spans 16 amino acids. The CDR3 is CASSQCVSPPNTEAFF. CDR3 in DNA: TGCGCCAGCAGTCAATGTGTGAGCCCGCCGAACACTGAAGCTTTCTTT.

The genes are TRBV10-3 and TRBJ2-2, with D perhaps TRBD1 or TRBD2 (7 bases each). Germline CDR1 is ENHRY and CDR2 is SYGVKD. This CDR3 has 14 residues. The germline V and J ends were trimmed by 3 bases and 6 bases, with 11 bases remaining between them. CDR3 loop: CAISDRGGAGELFF. The CDR3, as DNA: TGTGCCATCAGTGACAGGGGGGGAGCCGGGGAGCTGTTTTTT.

The genes are TRBV15 and TRBJ1-1; maybe TRBD1 (6 bases). CDR1 and CDR2 (germline): LNHNV, YYDKDF (reference sequence). CDR3 length equals 15 residues. Between the trimmed V and J ends, which lost 1 base and 0 bases, there was a span of 9 bases. The chain's CDR3 is CATSRAGGLNTEAFF. The CDR3 DNA is TGTGCCACCAGCAGAGCCGGGGGGCTGAACACTGAAGCTTTCTTT.

The chain has TRBV11-2 and TRBJ1-2; D might be TRBD1 (5 bases). The CDR3 extends over 14 amino acids. Germline values: CDR1 SGHAT, CDR2 FQNNGV. Trimming left V 1 base short and J 8 bases short, with 14 bases between. This chain's CDR3 is CASSLAGAGTGYTF. CDR3 coding DNA: TGTGCCAGCAGCTTAGCCGGGGCAGGGACGGGCTACACCTTC.

The chain links TRBV5-4 to TRBJ2-5; no clear D gene. CDR1 is SGHNT, CDR2 YYREEE, per germline (reference sequence). The V end was cut by 0 bases, the J end by 2 bases, with 11 bases between. The length of the CDR3 is 15 residues. The CDR3 is CASSLGLEIQETQYF. The CDR3 nucleotides are TGTGCCAGCAGCTTGGGACTGGAAATTCAAGAGACCCAGTACTTC.

The rearrangement joins TRBV5-1 to TRBJ2-3, with 13 bases lining up with TRBD2. This CDR3 contains 16 residues. V trimming: 4 bases; J trimming: 4 bases; junction bases outside the gene matches: 6. CDR1 is SGHRS, CDR2 YFSETQ, per germline. The CDR3 loop is CASSLRTSGGSDTQYF. The CDR3 coding sequence is TGCGCCAGCAGCCTGAGGACTAGCGGGGGTTCAGATACGCAGTATTTT.

The chain is built from TRBV6-7 and TRBJ1-1; D perhaps matches TRBD1 (5 bases). TRBV6-7 has ORF status, its function being uncertain. The CDR3 spans 18 residues. V was cut by 4 bases and J by 0 bases, with 21 bases left in between. This chain's CDR3 is CASSSSPRESEMNTEAFF. The DNA for the CDR3 is TGTGCCAGCAGTTCCTCCCCCAGGGAATCAGAAATGAACACTGAAGCTTTCTTT.

This clone was observed a few times. V usage is TRBV10-3 and J usage is TRBJ1-4; D unclear. V lost 10 bases and J lost 1, with 10 bases in between. Per germline, CDR1 ENHRY and CDR2 SYGVKD. The CDR3 has 13 residues. CDR3 protein: CATALVTNEKLFF. The DNA of the CDR3 is TGTGCCACCGCGCTAGTAACTAATGAAAAACTGTTTTTT.

The gene calls are TRBV6-1 and TRBJ2-2, with 9 bases that match TRBD2. V gave up 4 bases and J gave up 5 bases; unmatched junction bases: 5. The CDR3 loop spans 15 amino acids. The germline V gene has CDR1 MNHNS and CDR2 SASEGT. The CDR3 sequence: CASSAGLAGTGELFF. The CDR3 nucleotides are TGTGCCAGCAGTGCGGGACTAGCAGGAACCGGGGAGCTGTTTTTT.

The chain couples TRBV9 to TRBJ2-5; D uncertain. Germline V CDR1 and CDR2: SGDLS, YYNGEE. This CDR3 has 9 residues. Trimming stripped 7 bases from V and 5 bases from J, with 3 bases between. CDR3 amino acids: CASGETQYF. CDR3 DNA: TGTGCCAGCGGGGAGACCCAGTACTTC.

The V and J genes are TRBV6-5 and TRBJ1-4, with TRBD1 matching 8 bases. V trimming: 2 bases; J trimming: 7 bases; junction bases outside the gene matches: 3. Germline V gives CDR1 MNHEY, CDR2 SVGAGI. This CDR3 is 14 amino acids long. The CDR3 nucleotides read TGTGCCAGCAGTTACGGACAGGGAAGTGAAAAACTGTTTTTT. Amino acid sequence: CASSYGQGSEKLFF.

The J gene is TRBJ2-7, the V gene TRBV10-3, with TRBD2 matching over 13 bases. Unmatched junction bases numbered 1, after V lost 6 bases and J lost 2 bases. Germline CDR1 and CDR2: ENHRY and SYGVKD. The length of the CDR3 is 14 residues. CDR3 coding DNA: TGTGCCATCAGGGGGACTAGCGGGGCCTACGAGCAGTACTTC. It is translated as CAIRGTSGAYEQYF.